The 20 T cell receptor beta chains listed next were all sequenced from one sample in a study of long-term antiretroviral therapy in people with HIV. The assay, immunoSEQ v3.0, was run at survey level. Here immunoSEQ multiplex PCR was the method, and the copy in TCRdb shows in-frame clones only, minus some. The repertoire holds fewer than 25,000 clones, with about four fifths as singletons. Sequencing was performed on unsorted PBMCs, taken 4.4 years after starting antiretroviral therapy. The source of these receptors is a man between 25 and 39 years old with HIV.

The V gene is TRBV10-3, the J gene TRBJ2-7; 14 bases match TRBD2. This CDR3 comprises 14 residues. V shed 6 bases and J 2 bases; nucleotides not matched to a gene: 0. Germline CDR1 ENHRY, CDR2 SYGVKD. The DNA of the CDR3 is TGTGCCATCAGGGGACTAGCGGGAGCCTACGAGCAGTACTTC. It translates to CAIRGLAGAYEQYF.

CDR3 sequence reads: CASSLGQVNTEAFF. CDR3 DNA sequence: TGTGCCAGCAGTTTGGGACAGGTGAACACTGAAGCTTTCTTT. V and J are TRBV28 and TRBJ1-1; 8 nucleotides line up with TRBD1. Germline CDR1 reads MDHEN; CDR2 reads SYDVKM. The CDR3 has 14 amino acids. Trimming at V came to 3 bases and at J to 0 bases, leaving 0 bases not matched to a gene.

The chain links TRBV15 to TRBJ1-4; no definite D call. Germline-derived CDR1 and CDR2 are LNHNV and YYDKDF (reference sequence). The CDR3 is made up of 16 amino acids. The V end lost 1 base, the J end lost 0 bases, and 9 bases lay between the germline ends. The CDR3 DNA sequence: TGTGCCACCAGCAGAGTTATGGGCGCAACTAATGAAAAACTGTTTTTT. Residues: CATSRVMGATNEKLFF.

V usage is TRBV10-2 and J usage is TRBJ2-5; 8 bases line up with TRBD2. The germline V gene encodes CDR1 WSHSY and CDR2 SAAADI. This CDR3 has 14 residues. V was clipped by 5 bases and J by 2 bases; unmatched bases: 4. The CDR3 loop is CASSPTSGQETQYF. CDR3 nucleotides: TGCGCCAGCAGTCCTACTAGCGGACAAGAGACCCAGTACTTC.

The CDR3 loop reads CASSLARSGDWGNYQPQHF. DNA of the CDR3: TGTGCCAGCAGCTTAGCGCGGTCAGGGGATTGGGGAAACTATCAGCCCCAGCATTTT. This chain joins TRBV7-9 and TRBJ1-5; the D gene is possibly TRBD1 (6 bases). Germline V gives CDR1 SEHNR, CDR2 FQNEAQ (reference sequence). The V end was cut by 0 bases, the J end by 5 bases, with 23 bases between. The CDR3 is 19 residues long.

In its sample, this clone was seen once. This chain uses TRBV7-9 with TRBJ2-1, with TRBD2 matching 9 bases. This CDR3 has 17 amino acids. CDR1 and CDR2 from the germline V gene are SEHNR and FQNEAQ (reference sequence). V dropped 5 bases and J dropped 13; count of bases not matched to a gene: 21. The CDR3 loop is CASSQRAGTSLTFKQFF. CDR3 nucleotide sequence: TGTGCCAGCAGCCAACGTGCCGGGACTAGCCTTACTTTTAAACAGTTCTTC.

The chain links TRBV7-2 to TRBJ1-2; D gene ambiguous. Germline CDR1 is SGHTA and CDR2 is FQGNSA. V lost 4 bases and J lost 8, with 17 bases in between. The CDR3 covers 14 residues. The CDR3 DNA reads TGTGCCAGCAGCTCTGTCGGCCATACCTGGGGCTACACCTTC. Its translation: CASSSVGHTWGYTF.

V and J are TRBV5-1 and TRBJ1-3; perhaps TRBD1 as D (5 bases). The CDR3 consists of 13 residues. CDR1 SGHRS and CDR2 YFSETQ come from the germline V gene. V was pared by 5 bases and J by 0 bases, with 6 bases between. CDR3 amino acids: CASRGLSGNTIYF. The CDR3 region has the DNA TGCGCCAGCAGGGGACTCTCTGGAAACACCATATATTTT.

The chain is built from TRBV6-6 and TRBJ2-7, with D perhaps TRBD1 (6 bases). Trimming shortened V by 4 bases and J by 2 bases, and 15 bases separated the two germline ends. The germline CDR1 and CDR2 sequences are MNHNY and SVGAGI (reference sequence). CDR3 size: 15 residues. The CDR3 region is CASSSTGSGAYEQYF. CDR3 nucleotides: TGTGCCAGCAGTTCCACAGGGAGTGGGGCCTACGAGCAGTACTTC.

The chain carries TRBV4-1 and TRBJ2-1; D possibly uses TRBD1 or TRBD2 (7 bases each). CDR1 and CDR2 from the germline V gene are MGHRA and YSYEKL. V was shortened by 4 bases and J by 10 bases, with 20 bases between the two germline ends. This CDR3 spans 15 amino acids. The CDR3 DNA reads TGCGCCAGCAGCCCCTATGCAGCGGGACAGATCGAGCAGTTCTTC. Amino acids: CASSPYAAGQIEQFF.

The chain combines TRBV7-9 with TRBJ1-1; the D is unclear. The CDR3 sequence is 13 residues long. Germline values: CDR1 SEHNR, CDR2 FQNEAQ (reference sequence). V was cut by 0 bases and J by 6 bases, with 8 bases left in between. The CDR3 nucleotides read TGTGCCAGCAGCTTAGCGGTCGAAGCTGAAGCTTTCTTT. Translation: CASSLAVEAEAFF.

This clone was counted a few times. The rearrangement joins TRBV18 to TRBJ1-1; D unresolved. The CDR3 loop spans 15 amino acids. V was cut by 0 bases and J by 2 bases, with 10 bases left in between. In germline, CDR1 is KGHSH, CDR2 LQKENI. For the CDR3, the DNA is TGTGCCAGCTCACCACCGGAACAGATTAACACTGAAGCTTTCTTT. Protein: CASSPPEQINTEAFF.

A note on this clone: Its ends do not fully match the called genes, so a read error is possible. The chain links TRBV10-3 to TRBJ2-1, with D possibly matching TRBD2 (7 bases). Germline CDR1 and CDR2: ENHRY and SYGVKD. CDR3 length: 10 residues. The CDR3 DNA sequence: TGTGCCATCGGGGCGGGGGCCCCCGTCTTC. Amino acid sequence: CAIGAGAPVF.

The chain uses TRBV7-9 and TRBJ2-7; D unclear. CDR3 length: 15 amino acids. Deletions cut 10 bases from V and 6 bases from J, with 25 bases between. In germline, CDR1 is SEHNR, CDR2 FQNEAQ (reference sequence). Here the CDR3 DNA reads TGTGCCACCGCCGTTGTGGCAGGTCGGTCGGGCGAGCAGTACTTC. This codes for CATAVVAGRSGEQYF.

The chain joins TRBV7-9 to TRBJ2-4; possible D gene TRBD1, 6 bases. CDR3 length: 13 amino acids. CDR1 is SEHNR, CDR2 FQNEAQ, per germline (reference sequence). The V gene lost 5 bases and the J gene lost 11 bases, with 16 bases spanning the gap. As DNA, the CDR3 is TGTGCCAGCAGCGCACCCGTTGACAGGCTTCAGTACTTC. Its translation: CASSAPVDRLQYF.

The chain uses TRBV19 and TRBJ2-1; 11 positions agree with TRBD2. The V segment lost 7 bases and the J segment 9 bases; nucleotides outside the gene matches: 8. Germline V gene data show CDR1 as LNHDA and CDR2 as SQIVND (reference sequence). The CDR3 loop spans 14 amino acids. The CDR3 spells CASTIAGGPGEQFF. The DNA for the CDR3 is TGTGCCAGTACCATAGCGGGAGGGCCGGGTGAGCAGTTCTTC. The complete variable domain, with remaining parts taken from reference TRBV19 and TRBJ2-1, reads DGGITQSPKYLFRKEGQNVTLSCEQNLNHDAMYWYRQDPGQGLRLIYYSQIVNDFQKGDIAEGYSVSREKKESFPLTVTSAQKNPTAFYLCASTIAGGPGEQFFGPGTRLTVL.

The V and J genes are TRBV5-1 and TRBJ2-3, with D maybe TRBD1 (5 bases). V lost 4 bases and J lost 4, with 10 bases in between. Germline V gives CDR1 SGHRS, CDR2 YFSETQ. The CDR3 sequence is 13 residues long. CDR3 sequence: CASSRQGPDTQYF. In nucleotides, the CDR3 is TGCGCCAGCAGCCGGCAGGGTCCAGATACGCAGTATTTT.

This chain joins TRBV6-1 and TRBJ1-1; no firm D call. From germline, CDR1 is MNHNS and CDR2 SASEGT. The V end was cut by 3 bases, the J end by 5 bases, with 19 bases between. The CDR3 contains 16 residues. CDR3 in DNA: TGTGCCAGCAGTGACCTCGGGGAGTACACTTGGACTGAAGCTTTCTTT. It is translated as CASSDLGEYTWTEAFF.

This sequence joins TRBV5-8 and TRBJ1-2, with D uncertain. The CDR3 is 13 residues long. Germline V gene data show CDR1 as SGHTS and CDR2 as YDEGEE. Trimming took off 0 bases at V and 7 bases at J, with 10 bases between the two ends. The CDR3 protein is CASSLGLNGGYTF. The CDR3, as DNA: TGTGCCAGCAGCTTGGGCTTAAACGGTGGCTACACCTTC.

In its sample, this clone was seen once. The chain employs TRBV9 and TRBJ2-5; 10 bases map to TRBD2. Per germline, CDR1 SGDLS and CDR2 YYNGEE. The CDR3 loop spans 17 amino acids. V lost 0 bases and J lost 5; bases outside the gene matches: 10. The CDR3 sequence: CASSVGSYLAGEETQYF. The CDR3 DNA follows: TGTGCCAGCAGCGTAGGTTCCTACCTAGCGGGGGAGGAGACCCAGTACTTC.